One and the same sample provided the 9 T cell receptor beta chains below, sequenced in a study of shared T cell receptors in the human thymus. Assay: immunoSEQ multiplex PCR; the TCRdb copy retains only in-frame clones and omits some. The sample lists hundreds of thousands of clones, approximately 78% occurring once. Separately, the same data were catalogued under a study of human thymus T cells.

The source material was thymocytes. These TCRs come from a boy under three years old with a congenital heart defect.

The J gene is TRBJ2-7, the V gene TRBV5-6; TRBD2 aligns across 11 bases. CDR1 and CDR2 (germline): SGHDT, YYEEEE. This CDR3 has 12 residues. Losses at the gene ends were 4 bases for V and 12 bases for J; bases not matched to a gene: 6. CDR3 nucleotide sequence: TGTGCCAGCAGCGTGCTAGCGGGAGGTCTGTACTTC. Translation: CASSVLAGGLYF.

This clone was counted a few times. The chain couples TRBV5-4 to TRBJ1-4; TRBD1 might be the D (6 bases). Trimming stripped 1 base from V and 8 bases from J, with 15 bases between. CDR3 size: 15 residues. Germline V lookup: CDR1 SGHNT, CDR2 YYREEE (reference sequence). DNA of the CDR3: TGTGCCAGCAGCTTGAGCGGGGGGCCGGAAGAAAAACTGTTTTTT. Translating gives CASSLSGGPEEKLFF. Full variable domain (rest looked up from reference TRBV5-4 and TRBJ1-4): ETGVTQSPTHLIKTRGQQVTLRCSSQSGHNTVSWYQQALGQGPQFIFQYYREEENGRGNFPPRFSGLQFPNYSSELNVNALELDDSALYLCASSLSGGPEEKLFFGSGTQLSVL.

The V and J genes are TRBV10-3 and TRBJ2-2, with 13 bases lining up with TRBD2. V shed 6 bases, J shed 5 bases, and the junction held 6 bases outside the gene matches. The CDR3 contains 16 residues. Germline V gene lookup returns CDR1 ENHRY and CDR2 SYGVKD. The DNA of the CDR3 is TGTGCCATCAGGGGGACTAGCGGGATGGAGACCGGGGAGCTGTTTTTT. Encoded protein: CAIRGTSGMETGELFF.

The CDR3 DNA reads as TGCGCCAGCAGCCAAGACCTACTAGCGGGCGGGGAGCTGTTTTTT. Translation gives CASSQDLLAGGELFF. The V call is TRBV4-3, the J call TRBJ2-2; 9 nucleotides agree with TRBD2. This CDR3 has 15 amino acids. Germline CDR1 LGHNA, CDR2 YSLEER. Trimming took 0 bases from V and 7 from J; bases not matched to a gene: 3.

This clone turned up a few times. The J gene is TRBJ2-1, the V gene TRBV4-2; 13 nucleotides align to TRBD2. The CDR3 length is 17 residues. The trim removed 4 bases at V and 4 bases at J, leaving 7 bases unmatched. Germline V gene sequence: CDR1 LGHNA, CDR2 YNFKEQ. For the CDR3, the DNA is TGTGCCAGCAGCCCGCCCTTGACTAGCGGGGGGTACAATGAGCAGTTCTTC. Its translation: CASSPPLTSGGYNEQFF.

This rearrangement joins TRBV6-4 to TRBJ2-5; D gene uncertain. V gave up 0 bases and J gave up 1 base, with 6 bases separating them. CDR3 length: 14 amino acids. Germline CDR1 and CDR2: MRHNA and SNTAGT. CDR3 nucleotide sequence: TGTGCCAGCAGTGACTCCCAGGCCCAAGAGACCCAGTACTTC. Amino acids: CASSDSQAQETQYF.

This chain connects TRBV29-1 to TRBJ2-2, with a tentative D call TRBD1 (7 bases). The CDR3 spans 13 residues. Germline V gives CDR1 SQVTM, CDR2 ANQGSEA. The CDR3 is CGGQGVNTGELFF. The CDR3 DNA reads TGCGGAGGGCAGGGGGTGAACACCGGGGAGCTGTTTTTT.

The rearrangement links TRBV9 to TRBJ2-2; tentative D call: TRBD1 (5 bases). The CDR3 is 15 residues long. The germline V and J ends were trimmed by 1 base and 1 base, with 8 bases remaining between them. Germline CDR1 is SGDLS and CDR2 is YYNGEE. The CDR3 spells CASSVRDRNTGELFF. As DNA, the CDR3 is TGTGCCAGCAGCGTAAGAGACAGGAACACCGGGGAGCTGTTTTTT.

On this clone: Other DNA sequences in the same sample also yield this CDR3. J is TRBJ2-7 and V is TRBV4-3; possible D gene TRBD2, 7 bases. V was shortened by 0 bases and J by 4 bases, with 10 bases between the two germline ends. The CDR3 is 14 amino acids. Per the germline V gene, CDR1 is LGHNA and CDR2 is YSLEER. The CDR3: CASSQDRGAYEQYF. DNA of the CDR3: TGCGCCAGCAGCCAAGACCGGGGGGCGTACGAGCAGTACTTC.